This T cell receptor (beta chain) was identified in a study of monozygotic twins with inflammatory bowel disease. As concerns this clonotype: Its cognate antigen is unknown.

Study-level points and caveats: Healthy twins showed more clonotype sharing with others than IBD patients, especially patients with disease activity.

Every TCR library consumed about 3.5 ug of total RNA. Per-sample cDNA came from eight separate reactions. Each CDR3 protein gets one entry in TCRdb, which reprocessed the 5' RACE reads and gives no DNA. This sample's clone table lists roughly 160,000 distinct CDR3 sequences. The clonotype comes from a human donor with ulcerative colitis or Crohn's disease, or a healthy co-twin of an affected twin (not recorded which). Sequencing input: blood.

The CDR3 region is CATSVATYEQYF. The V call is TRBV24-1, the J call TRBJ2-7. This CDR3 has 12 amino acids. Looked up from germline, CDR1 is KGHDR and CDR2 is SFDVKD.